One and the same sample provided the 12 T cell receptor beta chains below, sequenced in a study of shared clonotypes between healthy human individuals. The assay was immunoSEQ multiplex PCR, and TCRdb's table has in-frame clones only and misses some. This table has roughly 300,000 clones, roughly 70% appearing once. Sequencing used memory CD4+ T cells sorted from blood. This sample's subset: CD45RA-negative fraction. The receptors derive from a young man in good health.

The chain recombines TRBV7-9 with TRBJ1-2; 8 bases agree with TRBD1. Germline trimming cut 5 bases from V and 5 bases from J; bases unmatched to any gene: 7. The V gene's germline CDR1 is SEHNR and CDR2 FQNEAQ (reference sequence). The length of the CDR3 is 14 residues. CDR3 nucleotide sequence: TGTGCCAGCAGCAGGACAGGGATTAATTATGGCTACACCTTC. It is translated as CASSRTGINYGYTF.

The chain recombines TRBV28 with TRBJ2-7, with D unresolved. The CDR3 is made up of 11 amino acids. Deletions cut 8 bases from V and 3 bases from J, with 8 bases between. Germline assignment: CDR1 MDHEN and CDR2 SYDVKM. CDR3 amino acids: CASGLIYEQYF. The CDR3 coding sequence is TGTGCCAGCGGGCTCATCTACGAGCAGTACTTC.

The V and J genes are TRBV11-2 and TRBJ2-5; TRBD2 matches at 12 bases. The germline V gene has CDR1 SGHAT and CDR2 FQNNGV. The trim removed 5 bases at V and 5 bases at J, leaving 9 bases unmatched. This CDR3 is built from 16 residues. For the CDR3, the DNA is TGTGCCAGCAGCCCTGGACTAGCGGGATCACGGGAGACCCAGTACTTC. It yields the protein CASSPGLAGSRETQYF.

This clone was seen more than once but under ten times. The rearrangement links TRBV15 to TRBJ1-2, with unresolved D. V lost 3 bases and J lost 4, with 15 bases in between. Germline V CDR1 and CDR2: LNHNV, YYDKDF (reference sequence). The CDR3 contains 15 residues. The DNA of the CDR3 is TGTGCCACCAGCAGGGATAGGCTGTTTACCTATGGCTACACCTTC. This encodes CATSRDRLFTYGYTF.

The chain uses TRBV19 and TRBJ2-1; no reliable D call. The V end was cut by 9 bases, the J end by 0 bases, with 9 bases between. Germline-derived CDR1 and CDR2 are LNHDA and SQIVND (reference sequence). The CDR3 is 13 residues long. The CDR3: CASRSSSYNEQFF. The CDR3 DNA reads TGTGCCAGCCGCAGTAGCTCCTACAATGAGCAGTTCTTC.

In DNA, the CDR3 is TGCGCCAGCAGCTTGGCCCCTACAGGGCAGGCCTACGAGCAGTACTTC. It is translated as CASSLAPTGQAYEQYF. This chain connects TRBV5-1 to TRBJ2-7; a possible D gene is TRBD1 (6 bases). Looked up from germline, CDR1 is SGHRS and CDR2 is YFSETQ. V gave up 0 bases and J gave up 2 bases, with 15 bases separating them. This CDR3 has 16 residues.

This clone occurred many times. This sequence joins TRBV7-6 and TRBJ2-7; 12 bases agree with TRBD2. Germline-derived CDR1 and CDR2 are SGHVS and FNYEAQ. This CDR3 spans 16 amino acids. Trimming cost V 5 bases and J 5 bases; bases outside gene matches: 10. In DNA form, the CDR3 reads TGTGCCAGCAGCCCCCAACGGACTAGCGGGAACAACGAGCAGTACTTC. Residues: CASSPQRTSGNNEQYF.

CDR3 sequence (DNA): TGCGCCAGCAGGGTTGGAACTGGCTCTGGGGCCAACGTCCTGACTTTC. It encodes CASRVGTGSGANVLTF. J is TRBJ2-6 and V is TRBV5-1; no reliable D call. This CDR3 is built from 16 residues. The germline CDR1 and CDR2 sequences are SGHRS and YFSETQ. V was shortened by 5 bases and J by 0 bases, with 12 bases between the two germline ends.

The V call is TRBV7-8, the J call TRBJ2-1; TRBD2 matches 10 bases. The CDR3 contains 22 residues. Germline V lookup: CDR1 SGHVS, CDR2 FQNEAQ. Germline trimming cut 5 bases from V and 2 bases from J; bases unmatched to any gene: 24. CDR3 amino acids: CASSARGQRDRRLAGAYNEQFF. The CDR3 DNA follows: TGTGCCAGCAGCGCACGGGGTCAACGGGACAGGCGGCTAGCGGGGGCCTACAATGAGCAGTTCTTC.

V gene TRBV6-5 combines with J gene TRBJ2-3; unclear D gene. The CDR3 consists of 12 residues. Trimming took off 9 bases at V and 7 bases at J, with 14 bases between the two ends. From germline, CDR1 is MNHEY and CDR2 SVGAGI. The CDR3 reads CARGYRIHTQYF. CDR3 nucleotides: TGTGCCAGAGGCTATCGAATACATACGCAGTATTTT.

The V call is TRBV6-1, the J call TRBJ1-5; D not resolved. There are 14 residues in the CDR3. Per germline, CDR1 MNHNS and CDR2 SASEGT. V shed 5 bases and J shed 2 bases, with 10 bases lying between them. As DNA, the CDR3 is TGTGCCAGCAGTAGGGAAAATCGCAATCAGCCCCAGCATTTT. Translation gives CASSRENRNQPQHF.

This clone was counted between two and nine times. The J gene is TRBJ1-4, the V gene TRBV2; unclear D gene. The CDR3 covers 15 residues. CDR1 is SNHLY and CDR2 is FYNNEI in the germline V gene. The V end was cut by 1 base, the J end by 0 bases, with 6 bases between. The CDR3 sequence: CASSEDRTTNEKLFF. DNA for the CDR3: TGTGCCAGCAGTGAAGATAGAACAACTAATGAAAAACTGTTTTTT.